Sequencing of this T cell receptor beta chain was carried out in a study of cytomegalovirus exposure and HLA in healthy donors. General observations from the study: Some TCR beta chains (roughly 150 of them) were listed as cytomegalovirus-associated.

Both 60 Vbeta primers and 13 Jbeta primers went into the PCR. Data came from immunoSEQ multiplex PCR; TCRdb stores just in-frame clones and leaves some out. The sample holds about 160,000 clones, just over 70% seen once. Only a few counts were recorded for this clone. Its antigen remains unidentified. This TCR was sampled from a man aged 18 to 29 in good health and CMV-seropositive. Sequencing was performed on PBMCs.

The CDR3: CAISGPNEKLFF. The DNA for the CDR3 is TGTGCCATCAGTGGTCCAAATGAAAAACTGTTTTTT. This chain links TRBV10-3 with TRBJ1-4; D is unresolved. Germline CDR1 ENHRY, CDR2 SYGVKD. This CDR3 spans 12 amino acids. The V and J ends lost 4 bases and 5 bases respectively, with 5 bases between them.